This TCR beta chain was recorded in a study of blood T cell repertoires in COVID-19 (dated by TCRdb to 2018 to 2020). Regarding the study in general: Collaborator samples came from the United States, Italy and Spain and covered acute and convalescent phases of COVID-19. The material from the prospective study consisted of cDNA or gDNA derived from T cells, B-cell-depleted T cells, or PBMCs. Subjects who had been exposed to COVID-19, were actively infected with it, or had recovered from it provided the deeply sampled blood TCRbeta repertoires that made up the dataset. A freely available public database, intended as a resource for researchers studying the immune response to SARS-CoV-2, is where the repertoires were released. The samples were drawn from the first 160 participants of the ongoing ImmuneRACE study and from some 1,300 subjects provided by 6 global collaborators. Sample metadata almost always included a de-identified subject ID, COVID-19 status, age in years and sex. HLA class I and class II types, where available, came from metadata supplied by the sample provider rather than from assay-based typing. What the work shows at the level of the full study, not this receptor alone: How much clinical and demographic metadata was included differed by source and by participant, and the metadata was provided uncurated.

The immunoSEQ Assay, a bias-controlled multiplex PCR, was used to amplify TCRbeta CDR3 regions from genomic DNA. In the paper's pipeline: Nucleated cell counts per sample were estimated from amplification of reference gene primers within the assay. To quantify the absolute abundance of each unique TCRbeta CDR3 rearrangement, sequence reads were collapsed and filtered. Productive Simpson clonality was computed per sample as the square root of Simpson's diversity index over productive rearrangements. Held by TCRdb, this immuneACCESS table contains in-frame sequences only and omits some clones. Under half of the omission traces to an unresolved V gene where checked; the cause of the rest is unknown. V, J and clone size were drawn from that table, and D and trimming were deduced from the DNA. The sample table shows nearly 350,000 clones, and 90% to 95% are seen once. The ten most abundant clones make up less than 3.5% of the sample.

A second Seattle source provided samples from volunteer blood donors who had recovered from COVID-19. Collaborating institutions collected whole blood in K2EDTA tubes following their own protocols. For TCRbeta analysis, collaborators shipped samples in one of three forms: frozen whole blood, isolated PBMCs, or DNA extracted from either of those sample types. Note on this clone: Its cognate antigen has yet to be identified. One base away there is no much larger clone; base qualities are not given.

The sequenced sample was peripheral blood. The clonotype was recovered from a woman between 18 and 30 years old who had recovered from COVID-19.

The CDR3 region reads CAISESLAGVNEQFF. The DNA is as follows: TGTGCCATCAGTGAGTCTTTAGCGGGAGTCAATGAGCAGTTCTTC. This chain joins TRBV10-3 to TRBJ2-1, and 9 junction bases match TRBD2. From V the trimming removes 0 bases and from J it removes 6 bases, while the gene matches leave 3 bases of the junction unaccounted for. Per the germline V gene, ENHRY is the CDR1 and SYGVKD is the CDR2. From cysteine to phenylalanine, the CDR3 is 15 amino acids long. Only CDR3 DNA remains: 45 bases, in frame from the first base.